This TCR beta chain was observed in a study of blood T cell repertoires in COVID-19. Study summary: From the United States, Italy and Spain came samples of acute and convalescent COVID-19. Sources were T cells, B-cell-depleted T cells, or PBMCs; the material itself was cDNA or gDNA.

Each participant's cohort was designated according to participant-reported clinical history. Source study methods: Amplification of reference gene primers was used by the study to estimate nucleated cell counts. The table came from immunoSEQ multiplex PCR; TCRdb's copy has only in-frame clones and leaves some out. Clone size and V and J calls were adopted from that table, with D and trimming inferred from the DNA. The sample has roughly 250,000 clones, approximately 86% seen once. Between the trimmed V and J ends, which lost 2 bases and 3 bases, there was a span of 13 bases. The CDR3 loop spans 15 amino acids.

This sequence originates from a woman aged 25-40 years with acute COVID-19. The V and J genes are TRBV23-1 and TRBJ1-1; possibly TRBD1 for D (5 bases). TRBV23-1 qualifies as an ORF whose function is uncertain. Source material: PBMCs or T cells enriched from blood (not recorded which). The CDR3 DNA sequence: TGCGCCAGCAGTCAAGTCCAGGGAGGGGACACTGAAGCTTTCTTT. This sequence encodes CASSQVQGGDTEAFF.